The 8 T cell receptor beta chains in this list originate from one sample, sequenced in a study of CD8 T cells in Susac syndrome. Reverse transcription of about 0.5 to 1 ug RNA used random hexamers. TCRdb ran MiXCR on the immunoSEQ multiplex PCR reads and lists one entry per CDR3 protein. The table lists roughly 89,000 distinct CDR3 sequences, 96% of them singletons. Sequences were obtained from CD8+ T cells from PBMCs. These TCRs come from a human donor with Susac syndrome.

The J gene is TRBJ2-1, the V gene TRBV4-3; D gene unclear. The V gene's germline CDR1 is LGHNA and CDR2 YSLEER. Trimming left V 2 bases short and J 8 bases short, with 16 bases between. This CDR3 comprises 15 residues. CDR3 nucleotide sequence: TGCGCCAGCAGCCAAAGCCAATTTGCTTGGGATGAGCAGTTCTTC. Translating it yields CASSQSQFAWDEQFF.

This chain uses TRBV27 with TRBJ1-1; 7 bases align to TRBD1. This CDR3 contains 14 residues. The V gene end was trimmed by 5 bases and the J gene end by 3 bases; junction bases not matched to a gene: 6. Looked up from germline, CDR1 is MNHEY and CDR2 is SMNVEV (reference sequence). CDR3 nucleotides: TGTGCCAGCAGTGGGGGACAGATCTACACTGAAGCTTTCTTT. Translating gives CASSGGQIYTEAFF.

V usage is TRBV7-9 and J usage is TRBJ2-1; D ambiguous. V was pared by 5 bases and J by 4 bases, with 12 bases between. The germline gives CDR1 SEHNR, CDR2 FQNEAQ (reference sequence). The CDR3 length is 14 residues. The CDR3 sequence: CASSPQASYNEQFF. DNA for the CDR3: TGTGCCAGCAGCCCCCAGGCCAGTTACAATGAGCAGTTCTTC.

The rearrangement joins TRBV28 to TRBJ2-7; D might be TRBD1 (6 bases). Trimming left V 6 bases short and J 3 bases short, with 15 bases between. The germline gives CDR1 MDHEN, CDR2 SYDVKM. This CDR3 comprises 14 residues. The CDR3 DNA is TGTGCCAGCAGGAATAGAGGACAGAACTACGAGCAGTACTTC. Its protein product is CASRNRGQNYEQYF.

This clonotype was recorded once. The V call is TRBV9, the J call TRBJ2-1; possibly TRBD2 for D (6 bases). Trimming removed 3 bases at V and 3 bases at J, with 10 bases between. The germline CDR1 and CDR2 sequences are SGDLS and YYNGEE. The CDR3 is 14 residues long. The CDR3, as DNA: TGTGCCAGCAGCGCCGGGGGAGACTACAATGAGCAGTTCTTC. It specifies CASSAGGDYNEQFF.

The CDR3 region has the DNA TGTGCCAGCAGTCTAGCTCGGGAGGCGAATCAGCCCCAGCATTTT. As protein: CASSLAREANQPQHF. The chain has TRBV5-6 and TRBJ1-5; no firm D call. Germline V gene lookup returns CDR1 SGHDT and CDR2 YYEEEE. Deletions cut 5 bases from V and 4 bases from J, with 16 bases between. CDR3 length: 15 residues.

Only one count was recorded for this clonotype. The chain uses TRBV13 and TRBJ2-7; D tentatively fits TRBD1 or TRBD2 (5 bases each). The CDR3 length is 15 residues. The V end lost 1 base, the J end lost 5 bases, and 15 bases lay between the germline ends. Germline values: CDR1 PRHDT, CDR2 FYEKMQ (reference sequence). The CDR3 is CASSLAASGTNEQYF. The CDR3 DNA is TGTGCCAGCAGCTTAGCCGCCAGTGGGACGAACGAGCAGTACTTC.

The chain employs TRBV6-5 and TRBJ1-4, with 7 bases matching TRBD1. Per the germline V gene, CDR1 is MNHEY and CDR2 is SVGAGI. The J segment lost 3 bases and the V segment lost 10 bases, leaving 11 bases of the junction unmatched. This CDR3 is built from 15 residues. The CDR3 DNA reads as TGTGCCACCTCGGGGGGGACAGAATCTAATGAAAAACTGTTTTTT. Residues: CATSGGTESNEKLFF.